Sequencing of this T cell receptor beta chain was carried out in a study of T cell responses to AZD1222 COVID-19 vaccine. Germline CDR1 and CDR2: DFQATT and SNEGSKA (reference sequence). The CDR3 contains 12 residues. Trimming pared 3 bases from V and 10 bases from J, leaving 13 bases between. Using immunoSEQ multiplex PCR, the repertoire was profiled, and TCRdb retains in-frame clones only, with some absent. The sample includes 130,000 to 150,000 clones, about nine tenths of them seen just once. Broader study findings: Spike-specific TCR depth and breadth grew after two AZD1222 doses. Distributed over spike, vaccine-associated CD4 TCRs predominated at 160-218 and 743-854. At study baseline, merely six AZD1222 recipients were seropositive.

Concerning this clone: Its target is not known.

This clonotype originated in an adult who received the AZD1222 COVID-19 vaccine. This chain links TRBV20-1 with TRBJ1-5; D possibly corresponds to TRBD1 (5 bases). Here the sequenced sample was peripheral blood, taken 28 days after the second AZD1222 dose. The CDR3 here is CSASAVQGPQHF. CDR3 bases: TGCAGTGCTAGTGCGGTGCAGGGCCCCCAGCATTTT.